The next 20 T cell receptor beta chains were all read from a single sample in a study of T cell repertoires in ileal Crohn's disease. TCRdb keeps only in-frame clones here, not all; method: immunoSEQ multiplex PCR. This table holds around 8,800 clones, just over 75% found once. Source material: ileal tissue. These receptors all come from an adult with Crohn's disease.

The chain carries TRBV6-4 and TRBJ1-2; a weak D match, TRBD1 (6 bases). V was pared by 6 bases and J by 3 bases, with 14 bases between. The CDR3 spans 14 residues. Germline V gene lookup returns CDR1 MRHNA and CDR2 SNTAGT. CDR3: CASSPGAADYGYTF. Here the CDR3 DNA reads TGTGCCAGCAGCCCAGGGGCGGCCGACTATGGCTACACCTTC.

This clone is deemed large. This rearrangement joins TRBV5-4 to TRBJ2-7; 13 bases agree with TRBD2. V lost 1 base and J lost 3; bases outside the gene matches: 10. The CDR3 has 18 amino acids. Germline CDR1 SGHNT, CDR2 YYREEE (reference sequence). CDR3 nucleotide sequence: TGTGCCAGCAGCTTGATAGGACTAGCGGGGGAGAGGAACTACGAGCAGTACTTC. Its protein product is CASSLIGLAGERNYEQYF.

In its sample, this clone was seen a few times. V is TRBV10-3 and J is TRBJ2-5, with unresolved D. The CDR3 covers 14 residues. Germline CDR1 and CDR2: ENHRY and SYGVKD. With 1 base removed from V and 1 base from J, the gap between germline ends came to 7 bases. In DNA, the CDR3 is TGTGCCATCAGTGAGTATGGCAGCCAAGAGACCCAGTACTTC. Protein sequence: CAISEYGSQETQYF.

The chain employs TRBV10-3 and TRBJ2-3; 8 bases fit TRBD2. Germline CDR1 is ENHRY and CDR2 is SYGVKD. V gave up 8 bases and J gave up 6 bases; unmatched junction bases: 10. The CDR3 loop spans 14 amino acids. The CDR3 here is CAIPAGAGWDTQYF. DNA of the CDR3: TGTGCCATCCCAGCGGGGGCCGGGTGGGATACGCAGTATTTT.

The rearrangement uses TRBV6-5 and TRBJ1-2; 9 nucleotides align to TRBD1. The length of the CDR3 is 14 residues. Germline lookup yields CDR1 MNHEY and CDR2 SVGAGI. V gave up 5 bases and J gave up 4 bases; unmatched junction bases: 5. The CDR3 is CASSPDRGTYGYTF. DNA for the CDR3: TGTGCCAGCAGTCCAGACAGGGGGACCTATGGCTACACCTTC.

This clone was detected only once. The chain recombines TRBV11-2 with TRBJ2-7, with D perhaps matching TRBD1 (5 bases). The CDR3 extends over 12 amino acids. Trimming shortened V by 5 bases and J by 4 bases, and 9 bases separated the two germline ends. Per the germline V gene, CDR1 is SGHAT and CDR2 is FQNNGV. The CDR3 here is CASSLNRYEQYF. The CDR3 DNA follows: TGTGCCAGCAGCCTAAACAGGTACGAGCAGTACTTC.

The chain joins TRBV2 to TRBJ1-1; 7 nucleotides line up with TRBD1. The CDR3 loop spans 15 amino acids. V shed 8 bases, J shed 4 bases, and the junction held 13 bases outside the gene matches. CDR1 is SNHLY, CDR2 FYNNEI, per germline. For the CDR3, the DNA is TGTGCCAGCCAACCCCCAGGGGGATGGGGCACTGAAGCTTTCTTT. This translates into CASQPPGGWGTEAFF.

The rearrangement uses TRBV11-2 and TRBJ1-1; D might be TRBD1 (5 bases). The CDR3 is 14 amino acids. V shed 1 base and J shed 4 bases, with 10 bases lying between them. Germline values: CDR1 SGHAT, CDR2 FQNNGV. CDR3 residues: CASSLGQGFTEAFF. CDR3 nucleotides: TGTGCCAGCAGCTTAGGTCAGGGCTTCACTGAAGCTTTCTTT.

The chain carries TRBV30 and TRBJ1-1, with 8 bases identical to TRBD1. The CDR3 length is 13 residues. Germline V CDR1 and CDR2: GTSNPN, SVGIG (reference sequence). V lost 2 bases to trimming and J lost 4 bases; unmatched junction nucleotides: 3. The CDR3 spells CAWSRTGTTEAFF. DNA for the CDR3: TGTGCCTGGAGTAGGACAGGGACCACTGAAGCTTTCTTT.

The CDR3 DNA sequence: TGTGCCAGCAGTGAATATGTATCGCGGCCAGGGGATAATTCACCCCTCCACTTT. Protein sequence: CASSEYVSRPGDNSPLHF. The J gene is TRBJ1-6, the V gene TRBV6-1, with a weak D call TRBD1 (6 bases). The CDR3 sequence is 18 residues long. Between the trimmed V and J ends, which lost 2 bases and 5 bases, there was a span of 19 bases. The germline V gene has CDR1 MNHNS and CDR2 SASEGT.

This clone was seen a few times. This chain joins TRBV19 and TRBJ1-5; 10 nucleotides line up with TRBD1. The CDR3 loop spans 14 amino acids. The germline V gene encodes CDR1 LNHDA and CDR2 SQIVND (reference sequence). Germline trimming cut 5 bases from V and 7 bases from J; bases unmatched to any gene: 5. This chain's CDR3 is CASSRQGAQQPQHF. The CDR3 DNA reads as TGTGCCAGTAGTCGACAGGGGGCGCAACAGCCCCAGCATTTT.

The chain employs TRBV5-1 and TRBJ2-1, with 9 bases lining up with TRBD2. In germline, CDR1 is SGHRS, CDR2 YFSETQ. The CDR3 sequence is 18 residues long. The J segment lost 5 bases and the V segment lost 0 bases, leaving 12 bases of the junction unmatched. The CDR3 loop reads CASSLGVGAGGQHNEQFF. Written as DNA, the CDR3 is TGCGCCAGCAGCTTGGGGGTCGGAGCGGGGGGCCAACACAATGAGCAGTTCTTC.

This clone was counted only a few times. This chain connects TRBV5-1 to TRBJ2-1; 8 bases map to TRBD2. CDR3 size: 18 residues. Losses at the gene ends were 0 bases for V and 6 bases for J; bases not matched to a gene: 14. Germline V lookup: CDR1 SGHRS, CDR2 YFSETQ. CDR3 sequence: CASSLVPGGGVKFNEQFF. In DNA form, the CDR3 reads TGCGCCAGCAGCTTGGTCCCCGGGGGGGGAGTCAAATTCAATGAGCAGTTCTTC.

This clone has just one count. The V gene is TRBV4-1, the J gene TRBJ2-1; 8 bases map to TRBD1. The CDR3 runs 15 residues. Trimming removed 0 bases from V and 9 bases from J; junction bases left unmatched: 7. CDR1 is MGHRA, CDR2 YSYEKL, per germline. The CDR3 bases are TGCGCCAGCAGCCAAGATCACTCAGGGGGCTTTGAGCAGTTCTTC. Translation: CASSQDHSGGFEQFF.

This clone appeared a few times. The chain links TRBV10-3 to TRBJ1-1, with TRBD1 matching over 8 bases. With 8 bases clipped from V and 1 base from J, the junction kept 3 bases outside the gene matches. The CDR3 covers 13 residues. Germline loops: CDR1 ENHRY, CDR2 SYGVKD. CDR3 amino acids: CAIRTGWNTEAFF. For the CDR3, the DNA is TGTGCCATCCGGACAGGGTGGAACACTGAAGCTTTCTTT.

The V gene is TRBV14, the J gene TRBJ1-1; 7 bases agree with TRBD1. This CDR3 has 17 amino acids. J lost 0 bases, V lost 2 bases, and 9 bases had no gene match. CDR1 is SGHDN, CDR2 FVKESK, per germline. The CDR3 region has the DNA TGTGCCAGCAGCCAACTGTCAGGGGGGACGATGAACACTGAAGCTTTCTTT. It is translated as CASSQLSGGTMNTEAFF. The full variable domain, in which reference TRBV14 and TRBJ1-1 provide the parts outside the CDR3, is EAGVTQFPSHSVIEKGQTVTLRCDPISGHDNLYWYRRVMGKEIKFLLHFVKESKQDESGMPNNRFLAERTGGTYSTLKVQPAELEDSGVYFCASSQLSGGTMNTEAFFGQGTRLTVV.

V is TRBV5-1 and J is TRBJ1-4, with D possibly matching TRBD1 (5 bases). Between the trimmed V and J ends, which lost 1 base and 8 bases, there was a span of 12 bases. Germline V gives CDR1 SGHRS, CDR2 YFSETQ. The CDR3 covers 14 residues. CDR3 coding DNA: TGCGCCAGCAGCTTGAACCGGGGGGAAGAAAAACTGTTTTTT. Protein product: CASSLNRGEEKLFF.

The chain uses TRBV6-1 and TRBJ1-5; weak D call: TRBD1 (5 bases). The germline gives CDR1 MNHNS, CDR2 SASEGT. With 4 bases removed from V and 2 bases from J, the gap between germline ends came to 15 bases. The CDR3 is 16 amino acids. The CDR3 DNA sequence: TGTGCCAGCAGTGGGTACAGGTTTGGGGGCAATCAGCCCCAGCATTTT. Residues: CASSGYRFGGNQPQHF.

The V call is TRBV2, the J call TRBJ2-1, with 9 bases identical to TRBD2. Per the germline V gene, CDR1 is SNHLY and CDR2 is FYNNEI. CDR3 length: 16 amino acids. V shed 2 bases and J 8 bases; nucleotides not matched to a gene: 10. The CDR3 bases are TGTGCCAGCAGTGAATGGGGCGGGGGGGCCAGAGATGAGCAGTTCTTC. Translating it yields CASSEWGGGARDEQFF.

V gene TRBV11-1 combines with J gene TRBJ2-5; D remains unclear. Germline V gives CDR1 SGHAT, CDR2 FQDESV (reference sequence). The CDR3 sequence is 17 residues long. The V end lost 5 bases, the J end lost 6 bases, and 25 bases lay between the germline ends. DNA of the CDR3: TGTGCCAGCAGCGCCCGCCGGGTTACCTGGGTCGAAAAGACCCAGTACTTC. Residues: CASSARRVTWVEKTQYF.